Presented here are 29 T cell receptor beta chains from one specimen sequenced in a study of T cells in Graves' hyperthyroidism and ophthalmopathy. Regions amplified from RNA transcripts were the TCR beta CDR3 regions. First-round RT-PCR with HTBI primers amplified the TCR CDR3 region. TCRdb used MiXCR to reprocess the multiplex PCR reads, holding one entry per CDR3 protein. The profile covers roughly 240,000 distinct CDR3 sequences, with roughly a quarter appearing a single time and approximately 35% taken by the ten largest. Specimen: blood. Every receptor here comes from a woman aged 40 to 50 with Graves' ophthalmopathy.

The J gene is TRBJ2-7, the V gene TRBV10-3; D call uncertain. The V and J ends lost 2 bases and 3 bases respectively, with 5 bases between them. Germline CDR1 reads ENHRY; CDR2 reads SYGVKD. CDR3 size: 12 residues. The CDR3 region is CAISEDLYEQYF. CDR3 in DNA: TGTGCCATCAGTGAGGATCTCTACGAGCAGTACTTC.

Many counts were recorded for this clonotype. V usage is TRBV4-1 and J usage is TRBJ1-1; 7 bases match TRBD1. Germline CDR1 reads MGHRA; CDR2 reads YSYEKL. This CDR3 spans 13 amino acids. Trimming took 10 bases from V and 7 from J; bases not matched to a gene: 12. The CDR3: CATAPAGGLEAFF. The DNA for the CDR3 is TGCGCCACCGCACCCGCAGGGGGTCTTGAAGCTTTCTTT.

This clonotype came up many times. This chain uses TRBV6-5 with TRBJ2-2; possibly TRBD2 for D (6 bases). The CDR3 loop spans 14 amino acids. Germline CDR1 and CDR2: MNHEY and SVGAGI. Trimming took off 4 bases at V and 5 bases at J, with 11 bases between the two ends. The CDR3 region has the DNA TGTGCCAGCAGTTTAGGAGGGCGGACCGGGGAGCTGTTTTTT. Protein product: CASSLGGRTGELFF.

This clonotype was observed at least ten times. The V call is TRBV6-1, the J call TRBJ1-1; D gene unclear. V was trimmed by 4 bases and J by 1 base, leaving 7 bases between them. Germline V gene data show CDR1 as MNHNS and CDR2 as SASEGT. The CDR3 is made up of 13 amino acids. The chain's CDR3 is CASSATGNTEAFF. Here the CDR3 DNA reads TGTGCCAGCAGTGCGACCGGGAACACTGAAGCTTTCTTT.

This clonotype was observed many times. The CDR3: CASSRLAGEGGELFF. CDR3 nucleotide sequence: TGTGCCAGCAGTCGACTAGCGGGAGAAGGGGGGGAGCTGTTTTTT. The J gene is TRBJ2-2, the V gene TRBV6-5; 12 bases align to TRBD2. The CDR3 runs 15 residues. Looked up from germline, CDR1 is MNHEY and CDR2 is SVGAGI. The V and J ends lost 5 bases and 8 bases, in that order; junction bases with no gene match: 6.

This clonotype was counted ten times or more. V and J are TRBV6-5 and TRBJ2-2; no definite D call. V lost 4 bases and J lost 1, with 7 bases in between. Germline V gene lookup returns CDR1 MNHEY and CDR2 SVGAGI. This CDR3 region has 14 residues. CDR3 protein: CASSSLLNTGELFF. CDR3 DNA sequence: TGTGCCAGCAGTTCTCTACTGAACACCGGGGAGCTGTTTTTT.

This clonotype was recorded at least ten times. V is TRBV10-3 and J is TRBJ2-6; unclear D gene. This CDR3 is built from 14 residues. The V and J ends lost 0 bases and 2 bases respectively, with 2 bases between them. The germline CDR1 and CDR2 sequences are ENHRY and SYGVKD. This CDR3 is CAISESPGANVLTF. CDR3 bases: TGTGCCATCAGTGAGTCGCCTGGGGCCAACGTCCTGACTTTC.

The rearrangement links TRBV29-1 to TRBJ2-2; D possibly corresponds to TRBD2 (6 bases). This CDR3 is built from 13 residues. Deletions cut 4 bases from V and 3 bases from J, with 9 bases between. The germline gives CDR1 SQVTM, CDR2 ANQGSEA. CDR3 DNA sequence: TGCAGCGTTGTCAGCGGGTACACCGGGGAGCTGTTTTTT. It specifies CSVVSGYTGELFF.

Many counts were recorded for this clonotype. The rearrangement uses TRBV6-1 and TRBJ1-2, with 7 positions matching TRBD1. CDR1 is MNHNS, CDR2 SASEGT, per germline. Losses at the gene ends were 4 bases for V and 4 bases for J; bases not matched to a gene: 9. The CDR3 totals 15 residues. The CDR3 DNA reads TGTGCCAGCAGTGCACCAGGGGGGGGATTCTATGGCTACACCTTC. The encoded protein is CASSAPGGGFYGYTF.

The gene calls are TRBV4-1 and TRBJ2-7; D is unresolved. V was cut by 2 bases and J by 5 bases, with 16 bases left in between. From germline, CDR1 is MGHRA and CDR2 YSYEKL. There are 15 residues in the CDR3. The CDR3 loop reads CASSQPGGRSNEQYF. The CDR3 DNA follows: TGCGCCAGCAGCCAACCGGGTGGAAGATCGAACGAGCAGTACTTC.

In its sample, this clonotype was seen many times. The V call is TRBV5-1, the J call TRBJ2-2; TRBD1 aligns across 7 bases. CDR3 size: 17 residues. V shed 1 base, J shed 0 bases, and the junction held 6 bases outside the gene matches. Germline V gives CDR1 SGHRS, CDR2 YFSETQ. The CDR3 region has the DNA TGCGCCAGCAGCTTGCCCGGGACAGTCGCGAACACCGGGGAGCTGTTTTTT. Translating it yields CASSLPGTVANTGELFF.

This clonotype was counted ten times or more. CDR3 coding DNA: TGTGCCAGCTCACCAGCACGGAGTAACTATGGCTACACCTTC. Protein sequence: CASSPARSNYGYTF. V gene TRBV18 combines with J gene TRBJ1-2; D not certain. This CDR3 is 14 amino acids long. Between the trimmed V and J ends, which lost 2 bases and 1 base, there was a span of 8 bases. Germline CDR1 and CDR2: KGHSH and LQKENI.

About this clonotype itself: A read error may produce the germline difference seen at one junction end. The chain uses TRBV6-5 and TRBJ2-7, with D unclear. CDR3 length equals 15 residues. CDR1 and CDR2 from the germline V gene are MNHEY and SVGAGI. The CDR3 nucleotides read TGTGCCAGCAGTTACGACGAGGCCCTGGGGTACGAGCAGTGCTTC. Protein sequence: CASSYDEALGYEQCF.

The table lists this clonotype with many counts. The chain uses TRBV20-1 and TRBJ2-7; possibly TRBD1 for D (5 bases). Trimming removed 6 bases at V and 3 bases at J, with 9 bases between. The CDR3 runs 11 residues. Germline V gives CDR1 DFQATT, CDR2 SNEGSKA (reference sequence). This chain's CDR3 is CSAPDNYEQYF. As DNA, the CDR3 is TGCAGTGCCCCGGACAACTACGAGCAGTACTTC.

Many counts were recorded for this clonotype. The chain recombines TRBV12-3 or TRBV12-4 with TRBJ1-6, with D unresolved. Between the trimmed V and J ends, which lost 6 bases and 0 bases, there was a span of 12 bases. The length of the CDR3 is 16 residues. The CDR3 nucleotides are TGTGCCAGCAGCCCCCGCGTGGGCTCCTATAATTCACCCCTCCACTTT. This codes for CASSPRVGSYNSPLHF.

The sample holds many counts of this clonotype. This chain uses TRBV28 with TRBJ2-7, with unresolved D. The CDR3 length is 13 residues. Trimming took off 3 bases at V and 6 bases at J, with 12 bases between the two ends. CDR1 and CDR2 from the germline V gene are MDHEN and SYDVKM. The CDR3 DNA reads TGTGCCAGCAGTTTGGAAGGGTACGGCGAGCAGTACTTC. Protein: CASSLEGYGEQYF.

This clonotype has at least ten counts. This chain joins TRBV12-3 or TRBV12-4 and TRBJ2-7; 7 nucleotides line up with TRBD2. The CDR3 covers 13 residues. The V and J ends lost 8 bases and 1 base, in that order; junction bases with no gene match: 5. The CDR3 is CASGRGGSYEQYF. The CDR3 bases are TGTGCCAGCGGTCGGGGAGGGTCCTACGAGCAGTACTTC.

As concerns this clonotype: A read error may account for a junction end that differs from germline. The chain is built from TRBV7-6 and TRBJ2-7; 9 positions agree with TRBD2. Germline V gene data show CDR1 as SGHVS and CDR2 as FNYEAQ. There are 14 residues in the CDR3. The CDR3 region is CASSVAGTSNEQYF. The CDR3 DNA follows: TGTGCCAGCAGCGTAGCCGGGACTAGCAACGAGCAGTACTTC. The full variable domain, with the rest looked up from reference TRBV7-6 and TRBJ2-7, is GAGVSQSPRYKVTKRGQDVALRCDPISGHVSLYWYRQALGQGPEFLTYFNYEAQQDKSGLPNDRFSAERPEGSISTLTIQRTEQRDSAMYRCASSVAGTSNEQYFGPGTRLTVT.

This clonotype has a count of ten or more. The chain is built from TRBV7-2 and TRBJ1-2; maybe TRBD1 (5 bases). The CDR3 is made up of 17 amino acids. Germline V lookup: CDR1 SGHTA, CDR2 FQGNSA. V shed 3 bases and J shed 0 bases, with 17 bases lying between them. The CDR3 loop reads CASSLAGLTLANYGYTF. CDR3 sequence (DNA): TGTGCCAGCAGCTTGGCGGGACTGACGTTAGCTAACTATGGCTACACCTTC.

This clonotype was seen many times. CDR3 bases: TGTGCCACCAGCAGGAGGGAGACCCAGTACTTC. Residues: CATSRRETQYF. The chain has TRBV15 and TRBJ2-5; D gene unclear. The CDR3 loop spans 11 amino acids. V lost 3 bases and J 5 bases, leaving 4 bases between the germline ends. From germline, CDR1 is LNHNV and CDR2 YYDKDF (reference sequence).

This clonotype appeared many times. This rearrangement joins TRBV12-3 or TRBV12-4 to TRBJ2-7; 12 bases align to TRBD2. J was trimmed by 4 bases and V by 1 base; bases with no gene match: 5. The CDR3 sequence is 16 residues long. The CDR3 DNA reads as TGTGCCAGCAGTTTAGAGCTAGCGGGAGGGGCGTACGAGCAGTACTTC. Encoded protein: CASSLELAGGAYEQYF.

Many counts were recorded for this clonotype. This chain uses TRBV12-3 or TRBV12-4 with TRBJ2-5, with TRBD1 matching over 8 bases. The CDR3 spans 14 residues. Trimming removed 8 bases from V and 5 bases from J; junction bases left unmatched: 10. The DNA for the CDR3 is TGTGCCAGCCGCGTTCAGGGGGCACGGGAGACCCAGTACTTC. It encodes CASRVQGARETQYF.

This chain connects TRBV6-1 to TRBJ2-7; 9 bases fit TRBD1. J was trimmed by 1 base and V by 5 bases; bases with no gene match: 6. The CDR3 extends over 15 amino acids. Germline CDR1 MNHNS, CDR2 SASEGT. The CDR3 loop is CASSPWDRESYEQYF. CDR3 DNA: TGTGCCAGCAGTCCCTGGGACAGGGAATCCTACGAGCAGTACTTC.

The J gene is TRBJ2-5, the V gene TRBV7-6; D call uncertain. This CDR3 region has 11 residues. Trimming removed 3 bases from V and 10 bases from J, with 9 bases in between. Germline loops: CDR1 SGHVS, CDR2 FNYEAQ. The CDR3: CASSFALDQYF. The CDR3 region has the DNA TGTGCCAGCAGCTTCGCCCTGGACCAGTACTTC.

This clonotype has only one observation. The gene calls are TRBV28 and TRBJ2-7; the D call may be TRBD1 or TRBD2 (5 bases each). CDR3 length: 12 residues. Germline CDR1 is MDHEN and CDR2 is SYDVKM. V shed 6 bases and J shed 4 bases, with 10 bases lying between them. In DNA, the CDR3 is TGTGCCAGCAGACGGGACCGATACGAGCAGTACTTC. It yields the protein CASRRDRYEQYF.

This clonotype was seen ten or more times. The CDR3 protein is CASKRVNTEAFF. The CDR3 DNA reads as TGTGCCAGCAAAAGGGTGAACACTGAAGCTTTCTTT. V and J are TRBV6-5 and TRBJ1-1; D is unresolved. V lost 7 bases to trimming and J lost 0 bases, with 6 bases between them. Germline V gives CDR1 MNHEY, CDR2 SVGAGI. CDR3 length: 12 residues.

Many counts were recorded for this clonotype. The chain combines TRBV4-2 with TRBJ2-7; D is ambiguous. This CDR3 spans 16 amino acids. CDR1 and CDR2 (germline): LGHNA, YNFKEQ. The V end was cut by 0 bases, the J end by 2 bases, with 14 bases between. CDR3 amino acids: CASSQDRIGYPYEQYF. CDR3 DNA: TGTGCCAGCAGCCAAGATCGAATCGGCTACCCCTACGAGCAGTACTTC.

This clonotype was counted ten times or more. The CDR3 sequence is CASSLFGWGGTEQYF. Written as DNA, the CDR3 is TGTGCCAGCAGCCTATTCGGGTGGGGGGGAACGGAGCAGTACTTC. The rearrangement links TRBV12-3 or TRBV12-4 to TRBJ2-7; 7 bases map to TRBD2. The CDR3 covers 15 residues. V lost 6 bases, J lost 7 bases, and 15 bases stayed unmatched.

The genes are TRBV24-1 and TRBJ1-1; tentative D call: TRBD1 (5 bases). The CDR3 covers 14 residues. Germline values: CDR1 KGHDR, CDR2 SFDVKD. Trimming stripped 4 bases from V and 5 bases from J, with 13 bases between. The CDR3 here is CATSEGTGMTEAFF. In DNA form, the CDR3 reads TGTGCCACCAGTGAAGGGACGGGGATGACTGAAGCTTTCTTT.